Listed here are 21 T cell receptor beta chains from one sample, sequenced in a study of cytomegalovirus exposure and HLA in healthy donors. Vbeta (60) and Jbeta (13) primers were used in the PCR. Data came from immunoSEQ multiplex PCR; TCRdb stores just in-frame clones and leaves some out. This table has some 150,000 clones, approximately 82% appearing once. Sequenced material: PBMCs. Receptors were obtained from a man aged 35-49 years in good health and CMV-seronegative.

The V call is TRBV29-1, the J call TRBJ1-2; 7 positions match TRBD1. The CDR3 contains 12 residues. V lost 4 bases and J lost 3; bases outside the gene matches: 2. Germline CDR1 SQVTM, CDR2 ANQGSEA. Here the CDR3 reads CSVVQGYYGYTF. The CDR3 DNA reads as TGCAGCGTTGTACAGGGGTACTATGGCTACACCTTC.

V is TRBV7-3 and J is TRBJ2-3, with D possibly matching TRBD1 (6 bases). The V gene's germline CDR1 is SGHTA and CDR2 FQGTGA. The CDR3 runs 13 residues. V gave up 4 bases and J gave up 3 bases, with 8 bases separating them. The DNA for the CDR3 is TGTGCCAGCAGCTCCGGACAGACAGATACGCAGTATTTT. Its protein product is CASSSGQTDTQYF.

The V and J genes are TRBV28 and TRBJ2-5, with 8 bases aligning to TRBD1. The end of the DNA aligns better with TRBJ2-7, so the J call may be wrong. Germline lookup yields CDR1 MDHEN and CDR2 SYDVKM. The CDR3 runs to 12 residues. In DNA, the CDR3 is TGTGCCAGCAGTACCACAGGGGGCGAGCAGTACTTC. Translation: CASSTTGGEQYF.

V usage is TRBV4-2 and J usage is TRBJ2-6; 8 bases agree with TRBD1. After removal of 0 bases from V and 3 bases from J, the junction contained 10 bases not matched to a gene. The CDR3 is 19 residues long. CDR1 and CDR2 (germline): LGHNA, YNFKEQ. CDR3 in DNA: TGTGCCAGCAGCCAAGATCGGGCCAGGGGGCTAAGTGGGGCCAACGTCCTGACTTTC. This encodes CASSQDRARGLSGANVLTF.

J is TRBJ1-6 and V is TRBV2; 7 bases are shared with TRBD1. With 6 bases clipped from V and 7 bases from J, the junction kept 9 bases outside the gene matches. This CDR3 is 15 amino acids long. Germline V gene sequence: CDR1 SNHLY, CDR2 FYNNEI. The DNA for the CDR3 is TGTGCCAGCAGCAGAATGCCGGGACAGAATTCACCCCTCCACTTT. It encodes CASSRMPGQNSPLHF.

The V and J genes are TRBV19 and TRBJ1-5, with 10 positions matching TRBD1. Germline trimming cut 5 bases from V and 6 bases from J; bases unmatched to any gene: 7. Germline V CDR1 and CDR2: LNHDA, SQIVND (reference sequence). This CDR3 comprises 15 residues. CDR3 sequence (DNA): TGTGCCAGTAGTCCTGACAGGGGGCCTCGTCAGCCCCAGCATTTT. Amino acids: CASSPDRGPRQPQHF.

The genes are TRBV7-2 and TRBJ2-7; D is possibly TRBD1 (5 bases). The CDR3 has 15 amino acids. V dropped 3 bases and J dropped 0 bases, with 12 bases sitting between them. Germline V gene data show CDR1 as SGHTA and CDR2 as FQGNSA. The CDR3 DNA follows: TGTGCCAGCAGCTTTCTGGGGCAGGCCTCCTACGAGCAGTACTTC. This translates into CASSFLGQASYEQYF.

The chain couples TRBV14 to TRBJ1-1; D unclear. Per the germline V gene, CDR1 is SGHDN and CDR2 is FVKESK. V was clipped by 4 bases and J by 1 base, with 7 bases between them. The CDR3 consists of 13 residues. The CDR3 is CASSPQPNTEAFF. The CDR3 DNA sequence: TGTGCCAGCAGCCCACAGCCGAACACTGAAGCTTTCTTT.

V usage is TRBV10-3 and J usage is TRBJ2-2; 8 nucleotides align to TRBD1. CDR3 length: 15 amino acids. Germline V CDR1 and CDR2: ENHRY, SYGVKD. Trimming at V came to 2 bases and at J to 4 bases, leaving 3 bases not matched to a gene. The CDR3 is CAISEGRGLTGELFF. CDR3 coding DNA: TGTGCCATCAGTGAGGGCAGGGGGCTCACCGGGGAGCTGTTTTTT.

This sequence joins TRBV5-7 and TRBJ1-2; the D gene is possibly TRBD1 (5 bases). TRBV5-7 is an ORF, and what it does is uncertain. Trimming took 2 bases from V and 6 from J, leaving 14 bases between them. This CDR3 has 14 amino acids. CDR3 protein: CASSFGRETDGYTF. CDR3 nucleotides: TGTGCCAGCAGCTTCGGCAGGGAAACCGATGGCTACACCTTC.

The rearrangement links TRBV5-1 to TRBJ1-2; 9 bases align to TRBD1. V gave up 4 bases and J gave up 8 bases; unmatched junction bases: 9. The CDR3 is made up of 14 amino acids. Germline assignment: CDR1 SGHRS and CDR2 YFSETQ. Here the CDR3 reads CASSKGTGKGGYTF. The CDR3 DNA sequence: TGCGCCAGCAGCAAGGGGACAGGGAAGGGAGGCTACACCTTC.

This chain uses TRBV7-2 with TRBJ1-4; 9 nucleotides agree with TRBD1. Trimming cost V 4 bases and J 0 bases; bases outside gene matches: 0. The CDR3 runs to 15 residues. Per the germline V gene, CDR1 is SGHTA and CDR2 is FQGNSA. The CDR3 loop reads CASSWTGATNEKLFF. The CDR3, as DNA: TGTGCCAGCAGCTGGACAGGGGCAACTAATGAAAAACTGTTTTTT.

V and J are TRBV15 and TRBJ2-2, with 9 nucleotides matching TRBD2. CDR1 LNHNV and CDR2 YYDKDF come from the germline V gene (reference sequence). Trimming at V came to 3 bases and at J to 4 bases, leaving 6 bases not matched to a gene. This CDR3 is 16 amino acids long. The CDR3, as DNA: TGTGCCACCAGCAGCGGCGGGGGGGTGGTCACCGGGGAGCTGTTTTTT. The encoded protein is CATSSGGGVVTGELFF.

CDR3 amino acids: CASSEGTSFYSYNEQFF. The CDR3 region has the DNA TGTGCCAGCAGCGAGGGGACTAGCTTCTATTCCTACAATGAGCAGTTCTTC. The rearrangement uses TRBV9 and TRBJ2-1, with 9 bases aligning to TRBD2. The CDR3 runs to 17 residues. The germline CDR1 and CDR2 sequences are SGDLS and YYNGEE. The V gene end was trimmed by 3 bases and the J gene end by 1 base; junction bases not matched to a gene: 8.

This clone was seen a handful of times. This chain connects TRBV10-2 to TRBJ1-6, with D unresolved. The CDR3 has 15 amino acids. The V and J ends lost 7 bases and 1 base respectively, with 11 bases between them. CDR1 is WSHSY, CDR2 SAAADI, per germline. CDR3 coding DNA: TGCGCCAGCACGGACGGGGTTTCCTATAATTCACCCCTCCACTTT. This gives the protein CASTDGVSYNSPLHF.

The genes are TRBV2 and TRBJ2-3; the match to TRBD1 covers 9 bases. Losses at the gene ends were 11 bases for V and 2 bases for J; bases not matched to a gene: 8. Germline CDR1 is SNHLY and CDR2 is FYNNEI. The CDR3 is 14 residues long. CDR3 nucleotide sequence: TGTGCCGAATTGGGACAGGGTTACACAGATACGCAGTATTTT. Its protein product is CAELGQGYTDTQYF.

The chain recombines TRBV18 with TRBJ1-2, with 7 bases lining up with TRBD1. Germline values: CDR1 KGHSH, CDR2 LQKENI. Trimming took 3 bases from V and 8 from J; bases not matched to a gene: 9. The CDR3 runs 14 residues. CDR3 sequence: CASSPEDRLGGYTF. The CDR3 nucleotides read TGTGCCAGCTCACCCGAGGACAGGTTAGGCGGCTACACCTTC.

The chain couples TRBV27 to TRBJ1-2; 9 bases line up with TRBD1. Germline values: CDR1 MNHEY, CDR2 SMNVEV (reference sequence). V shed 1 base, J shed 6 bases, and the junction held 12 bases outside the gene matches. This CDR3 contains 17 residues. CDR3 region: CASSLFGFADRGDGYTF. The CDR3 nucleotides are TGTGCCAGCAGTTTATTCGGCTTCGCGGACAGGGGCGATGGCTACACCTTC.

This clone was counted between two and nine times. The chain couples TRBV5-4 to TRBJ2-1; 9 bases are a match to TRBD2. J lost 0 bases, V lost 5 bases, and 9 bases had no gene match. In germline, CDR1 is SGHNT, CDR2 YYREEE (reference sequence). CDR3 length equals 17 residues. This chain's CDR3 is CASRGGGASVSYNEQFF. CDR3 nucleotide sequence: TGTGCCAGCAGGGGCGGGGGGGCGAGTGTCTCCTACAATGAGCAGTTCTTC.

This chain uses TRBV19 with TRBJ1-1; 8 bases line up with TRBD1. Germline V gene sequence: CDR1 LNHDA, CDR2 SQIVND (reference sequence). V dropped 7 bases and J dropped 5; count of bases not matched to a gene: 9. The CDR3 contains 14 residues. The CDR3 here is CASKETGARTEAFF. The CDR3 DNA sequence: TGTGCCAGTAAGGAGACAGGGGCGAGAACTGAAGCTTTCTTT.

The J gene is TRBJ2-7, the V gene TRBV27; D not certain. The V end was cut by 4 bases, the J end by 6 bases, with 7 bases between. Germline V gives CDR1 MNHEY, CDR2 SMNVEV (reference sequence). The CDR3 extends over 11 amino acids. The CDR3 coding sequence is TGTGCCAGCAGTTCCTCCCGCGAGCAGTACTTC. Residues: CASSSSREQYF.